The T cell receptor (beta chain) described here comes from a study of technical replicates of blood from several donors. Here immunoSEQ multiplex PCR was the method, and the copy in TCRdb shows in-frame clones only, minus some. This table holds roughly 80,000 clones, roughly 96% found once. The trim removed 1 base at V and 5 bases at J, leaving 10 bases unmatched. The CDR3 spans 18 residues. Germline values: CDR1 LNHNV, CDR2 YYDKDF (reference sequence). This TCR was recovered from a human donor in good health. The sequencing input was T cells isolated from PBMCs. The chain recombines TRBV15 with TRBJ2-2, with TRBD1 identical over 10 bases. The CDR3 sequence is CATSRGIRDRGGTGELFF. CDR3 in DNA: TGTGCCACCAGCAGAGGGATCCGGGACAGGGGTGGGACCGGGGAGCTGTTTTTT.